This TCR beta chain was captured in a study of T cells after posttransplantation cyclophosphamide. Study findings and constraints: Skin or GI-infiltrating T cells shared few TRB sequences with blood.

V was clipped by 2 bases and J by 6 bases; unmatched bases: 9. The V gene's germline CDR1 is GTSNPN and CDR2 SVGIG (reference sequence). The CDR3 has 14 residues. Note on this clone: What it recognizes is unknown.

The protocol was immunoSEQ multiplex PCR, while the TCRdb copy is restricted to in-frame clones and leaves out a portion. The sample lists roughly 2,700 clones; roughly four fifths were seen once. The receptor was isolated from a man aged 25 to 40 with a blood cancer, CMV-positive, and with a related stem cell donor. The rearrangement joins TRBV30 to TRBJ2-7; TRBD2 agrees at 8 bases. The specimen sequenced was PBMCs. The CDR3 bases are TGTGCCTGGAGTTCGGCTAGCGGGTTCCGCGAGCAGTACTTC. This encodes CAWSSASGFREQYF.